This TCR beta chain was sequenced during a study of Graves' ophthalmopathy and Graves' hyperthyroidism (dated by TCRdb to 2016 to 2018). Some background on the complete study: Peripheral blood was collected at initial diagnosis, prior to any treatment. TCR beta repertoire signatures were used to distinguish Graves' ophthalmopathy from Graves' hyperthyroidism and to predict progression to ophthalmopathy. In total, under 150 blood samples were TCR-sequenced: around 42 ophthalmopathy, 80 or so hyperthyroidism and about 17 hyperthyroidism-to-ophthalmopathy patients. To explore V-J signatures that distinguish ophthalmopathy from hyperthyroidism, a discovery set of 90 to 100 patients was enrolled, made up of about 40 with ophthalmopathy and under 65 with stable hyperthyroidism. An independent validation cohort comprised roughly 20 hyperthyroidism patients and about 16 patients who later progressed from hyperthyroidism to ophthalmopathy. In more than 5 hyperthyroidism patients, the T-cell repertoire of thyroid tissue was compared with the T-cell repertoire of blood. Following sample collection, hyperthyroidism patients were given methimazole at a starting dose of 30 mg daily, and ophthalmopathy patients were given high-dose intravenous methylprednisolone. For training and testing, the 95 to 100 patients in the discovery cohort were randomly divided in a 7:3 ratio. The study at large found these results: No statistical method was used to predetermine the sample size, and group allocation was not hidden from the investigators. In validation, the model predicted ophthalmopathy progression with roughly 68% sensitivity and less than 80% specificity; about a dozen predicted patients were CT-confirmed with GO in a median of about 7.1 months. Most of the expanded thyroid clonotypes with a frequency above 0.001 were also detected in blood, and it was suggested that the thyroid immune response may be reflected by blood repertoires. Ophthalmopathy was separated from stable hyperthyroidism by the 13-signature model with about 90% sensitivity and around 81% specificity in cross-validation and with 80%/75% in the test set.

Ophthalmopathy patients were characterized by moderately to severely active disease, a Clinical Activity Score of at least 3, a NOSPECS grade of at least 4, and a disease duration under 3 months. Patients with other autoimmune diseases, uncontrolled infections, pregnancy or lactation were excluded from the study. Diagnosis relied on clinical symptoms, serum thyroxine, TRAb, thyroid ultrasound and orbital computed tomography. PBMCs were isolated from 10 ml of fresh peripheral blood by Ficoll-Paque density gradient centrifugation. Trizol reagent was used to extract the total RNA, and its quality was then checked on an Agilent 2100 Bioanalyzer. The germline V gene encodes CDR1 MNHEY and CDR2 SVGEGT. The CDR3 measures 18 amino acids from cysteine to phenylalanine. Kept here is only the CDR3 DNA, which spans 54 bases and is read in frame from base 1. V and J are trimmed by 0 bases and 1 base, and the gene matches miss 8 bases of the junction.

For repertoire sequencing, the TCR beta CDR3 regions were amplified from RNA transcripts. The first round of RT-PCR was done with HTBI primers and the Qiagen OneStep RT-PCR kit, and was followed by a second round of multiplex PCR, then size selection and purification. The libraries underwent paired-end sequencing with 100 bp reads on an Illumina HiSeq2000. On the authors' methods: SOAPnuke was used for read processing, and reads with adapters, uncalled bases, a mean Phred below 15, or no exact constant-primer or identifier match were discarded. High-quality paired reads were merged with COPE v1.2.5. Clonotypes were defined as unique nucleotide sequences and were aligned to IMGT TRB V, D and J references using MiTCR v1.1. Only V-J combinations with frequency above 0.0001 were analysed, covering 99.2% of repertoires. For each V-J combination, a TCR clonal expansion and chaos score was defined as F50 clonal expansion divided by the chaos observed in the TCRdist matrix. Features were reduced by Welch's t-statistics and random forest to over ten V-J combinations, which fed a naive Bayes classifier. The Morisita-Horn index was used to measure how similar the thyroid and blood repertoires were. TCRdb reprocessed the public reads (quality trimming at Q25 with fastp, clone calling with MiXCR) and kept in-frame beta chains. Every distinct CDR3 protein forms one entry, paired with its most common genes and DNA. The V and J calls and clone size are TCRdb's, not the authors'. This sample gives some 390,000 distinct CDR3 sequences in total; 15% to 20% of them show up just once. 1.5% to 2% of the sample rests with the top ten.

This clonotype was seen many times. The antigen it binds to is not known. Base qualities are not recorded, but no much larger clone differs from it by a single base. Recombination linked TRBV6-2 or TRBV6-3 to TRBJ2-7; 11 of the junction bases match TRBD2. The sequenced sample was peripheral blood. The TCR originated in a woman between 18 and 29 years old with Graves' ophthalmopathy. Donor details come from another sample of the same person, matched by shared clones. At the DNA level, the sequence is TGTGCCAGCAGTTACTCAACCTCCGGGACTAGCGGTTCCTACGAGCAGTACTTC. This sequence encodes CASSYSTSGTSGSYEQYF.